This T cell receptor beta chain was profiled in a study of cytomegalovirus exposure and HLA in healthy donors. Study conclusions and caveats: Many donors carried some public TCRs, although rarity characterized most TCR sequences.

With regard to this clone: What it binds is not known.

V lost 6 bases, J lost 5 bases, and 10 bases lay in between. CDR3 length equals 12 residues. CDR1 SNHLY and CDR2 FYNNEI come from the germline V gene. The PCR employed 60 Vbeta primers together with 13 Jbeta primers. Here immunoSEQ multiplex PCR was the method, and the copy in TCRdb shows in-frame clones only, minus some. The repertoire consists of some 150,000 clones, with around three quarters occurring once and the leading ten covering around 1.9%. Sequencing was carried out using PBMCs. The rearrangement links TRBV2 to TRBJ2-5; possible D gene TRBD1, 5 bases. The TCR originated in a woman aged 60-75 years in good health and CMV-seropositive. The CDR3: CASRPNRETQYF. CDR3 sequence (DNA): TGTGCCAGCAGACCGAACAGGGAGACCCAGTACTTC.